Each of the 4 T cell receptor beta chains below was sequenced from the same sample in a study of identical twins. TCRdb re-called the 5' RACE reads with MiXCR, one entry per CDR3 protein. The table lists under 300,000 distinct CDR3 sequences, over 9.5% of them singletons. These data were also filed under a second study, of yellow fever vaccine responses in identical twins.

The sample was memory (CD45RO+) T cells sorted from blood. Receptors originate from a woman in her late teens or twenties in good health.

The chain recombines TRBV10-3 with TRBJ2-2; 10 positions agree with TRBD2. The CDR3 is made up of 15 amino acids. J was trimmed by 1 base and V by 4 bases; bases with no gene match: 0. CDR1 is ENHRY, CDR2 SYGVKD, per germline. The CDR3 nucleotides are TGTGCCATCAGTGGGACTAGCGGGAACACCGGGGAGCTGTTTTTT. Translation: CAISGTSGNTGELFF.

Many counts were recorded for this clonotype. This chain joins TRBV11-2 and TRBJ2-1, with 12 nucleotides matching TRBD2. This CDR3 contains 14 residues. V shed 6 bases and J 7 bases; nucleotides not matched to a gene: 4. CDR1 and CDR2 (germline): SGHAT, FQNNGV. CDR3 region: CASSGLAGSNEQFF. For the CDR3, the DNA is TGTGCCAGCAGTGGACTAGCGGGAAGTAATGAGCAGTTCTTC.

V usage is TRBV6-2 or TRBV6-3 and J usage is TRBJ2-1, with 9 bases matching TRBD2. V lost 6 bases and J lost 2; bases outside the gene matches: 5. The length of the CDR3 is 15 residues. Germline V lookup: CDR1 MNHEY, CDR2 SVGEGT. This CDR3 reads CASRRLAGPYNEQFF. CDR3 in DNA: TGTGCCAGCAGGCGTCTAGCGGGACCCTACAATGAGCAGTTCTTC.

The chain joins TRBV30 to TRBJ2-5; D call uncertain. This CDR3 comprises 13 residues. Deletions cut 2 bases from V and 1 base from J, with 8 bases between. The germline gives CDR1 GTSNPN, CDR2 SVGIG (reference sequence). The CDR3 loop reads CAWSKSAQETQYF. CDR3 DNA sequence: TGTGCCTGGAGTAAGTCTGCCCAAGAGACCCAGTACTTC.